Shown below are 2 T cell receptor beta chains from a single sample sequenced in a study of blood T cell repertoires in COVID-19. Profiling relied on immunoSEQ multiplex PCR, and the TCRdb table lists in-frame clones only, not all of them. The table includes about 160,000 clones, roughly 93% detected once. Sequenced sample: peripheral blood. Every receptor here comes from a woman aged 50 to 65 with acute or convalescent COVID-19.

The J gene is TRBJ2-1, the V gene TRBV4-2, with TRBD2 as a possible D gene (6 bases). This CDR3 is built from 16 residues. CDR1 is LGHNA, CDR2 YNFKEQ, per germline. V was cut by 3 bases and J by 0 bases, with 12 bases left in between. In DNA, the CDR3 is TGTGCCAGCAGCCACCAGGCGGGACCCTCCTACAATGAGCAGTTCTTC. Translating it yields CASSHQAGPSYNEQFF.

The CDR3 protein is CASSQGREKLFF. CDR3 nucleotides: TGTGCCAGCAGTCAGGGTCGGGAAAAACTGTTTTTT. V gene TRBV28 combines with J gene TRBJ1-4, with a tentative D call TRBD1 (5 bases). The CDR3 spans 12 residues. The V gene lost 5 bases and the J gene lost 8 bases, with 9 bases spanning the gap. CDR1 and CDR2 from the germline V gene are MDHEN and SYDVKM.